These 17 T cell receptor beta chains were all obtained from the same sample, sequenced in a study of spatial heterogeneity in lung cancer (dated by TCRdb to between 2018 and 2021). The paper as a whole reports these results and caveats: The tumor nonsynonymous mutation count correlated with the number of expanded intratumoral alpha and beta TCRs.

For these receptors, no antigen is known. The sample's time point label, in plain terms: sample taken at primary tumor resection. Library generation was performed with 5' RACE. The reads were generated on a NextSeq 500. In TCRdb, the public reads were trimmed at Q25 with fastp and aligned with MiXCR, with productive beta chains retained. For every CDR3 protein sequence, its rows merge into one entry that carries the most common genes and DNA. The sample contains about 7,000 distinct CDR3 sequences, about an eighth of them found a single time. The ten largest clones take up less than 9.5% of the sample. The sample here was lung tumor tissue, taken at surgery. The source of these receptors is a male donor with early-stage non-small cell lung cancer.

A word on this clonotype: This beta chain came through as a stray read in a library set up for alpha chains, and its size says little. V gene TRBV4-2 combines with J gene TRBJ2-2; 7 nucleotides align to TRBD1. This CDR3 comprises 15 residues. Unmatched junction bases numbered 5, after V lost 4 bases and J lost 3 bases. CDR1 and CDR2 (germline): LGHNA, YNFKEQ. CDR3 DNA: TGTGCCAGCAGCCGGGACAGCTACTACACCGGGGAGCTGTTTTTT. Its protein product is CASSRDSYYTGELFF.

In its sample, this clonotype is medium-sized. In a library made to pick up alpha chains, this beta chain is a stray read with a size that means little. This sequence joins TRBV5-6 and TRBJ1-1; the D gene is possibly TRBD1 (6 bases). From germline, CDR1 is SGHDT and CDR2 YYEEEE. Trimming shortened V by 2 bases and J by 7 bases, and 9 bases separated the two germline ends. There are 12 residues in the CDR3. The CDR3 region is CASSLGTFEAFF. In DNA form, the CDR3 reads TGTGCCAGCAGCTTAGGGACATTTGAAGCTTTCTTT.

This clonotype appeared many times. For a library built for alpha chains, this beta chain is a stray read; little rests on its size. In DNA form, the CDR3 reads TGTGCCAGCAGCCAAGATGGGGCTGAAGCTTTCTTT. The encoded protein is CASSQDGAEAFF. This chain uses TRBV3-1 with TRBJ1-1; D not certain. CDR1 and CDR2 from the germline V gene are LGHDT and YNNKEL (reference sequence). There are 12 residues in the CDR3. Between the trimmed V and J ends, which lost 0 bases and 6 bases, there was a span of 5 bases. The variable domain in full, completed from reference TRBV3-1 and TRBJ1-1, reads DTAVSQTPKYLVTQMGNDKSIKCEQNLGHDTMYWYKQDSKKFLKIMFSYNNKELIINETVPNRFSPKSPDKAHLNLHINSLELGDSAVYFCASSQDGAEAFFGQGTRLTVV.

This clonotype showed up many times. This beta chain is a stray sequence in a library constructed for alpha chains; its clone size is not meaningful. The gene calls are TRBV5-1 and TRBJ1-1, with D maybe TRBD1 (6 bases). The CDR3 extends over 13 amino acids. Germline-derived CDR1 and CDR2 are SGHRS and YFSETQ. V dropped 0 bases and J dropped 7 bases, with 10 bases sitting between them. This CDR3 reads CASSLEGGIEAFF. The DNA of the CDR3 is TGCGCCAGCAGCTTGGAAGGGGGGATTGAAGCTTTCTTT.

Note on this clonotype: This beta chain lies outside the target of a library built for alpha chains; its clone size means little. The chain is built from TRBV2 and TRBJ2-6; no firm D call. The ends were cut back, 7 bases at V and 0 bases at J, with 1 base in the middle. Per germline, CDR1 SNHLY and CDR2 FYNNEI. The CDR3 has 12 residues. CDR3 nucleotides: TGTGCCAGCAACTCTGGGGCCAACGTCCTGACTTTC. Its protein is CASNSGANVLTF.

A note on this clonotype: In a library made to pick up alpha chains, this beta chain is a stray read with a size that means little. The chain uses TRBV7-2 and TRBJ2-1, with 14 bases identical to TRBD2. The ends lost 5 bases at V and 9 bases at J; junction bases unmatched: 6. The CDR3 runs 15 residues. Germline V gene lookup returns CDR1 SGHTA and CDR2 FQGNSA. In nucleotides, the CDR3 is TGTGCCAGCAGCAAGACTAGCGGGAGGGCCTCTGAGCAGTTCTTC. Residues: CASSKTSGRASEQFF. The full variable domain, completed using reference TRBV7-2 and TRBJ2-1, is GAGVSQSPSNKVTEKGKDVELRCDPISGHTALYWYRQSLGQGLEFLIYFQGNSAPDKSGLPSDRFSAERTGGSVSTLTIQRTQQEDSAVYLCASSKTSGRASEQFFGPGTRLTVL.

This clonotype counts as large. In a library made to pick up alpha chains, this beta chain is a stray read with a size that means little. The V gene is TRBV10-1, the J gene TRBJ1-1, with unresolved D. V lost 0 bases, J lost 0 bases, and 2 bases lay in between. Germline-derived CDR1 and CDR2 are WNHNN and SYGVQD (reference sequence). CDR3 length equals 13 residues. In DNA, the CDR3 is TGCGCCAGCAGTGAGTCTATGAACACTGAAGCTTTCTTT. This codes for CASSESMNTEAFF.

This clonotype is categorized as medium-sized. Found in a library prepared for alpha chains, this beta chain is an off-target read, and its abundance has little meaning. The V call is TRBV3-1, the J call TRBJ1-1, with D unclear. With 2 bases removed from V and 4 bases from J, the gap between germline ends came to 11 bases. This CDR3 is 14 amino acids long. CDR1 is LGHDT and CDR2 is YNNKEL in the germline V gene (reference sequence). The DNA for the CDR3 is TGTGCCAGCAGCCAAAACTTCGGCCGCACTGAAGCTTTCTTT. This encodes CASSQNFGRTEAFF.

This clonotype appeared a few times. Since the library was made to target alpha chains, this beta chain is a stray read and its abundance is not meaningful. This chain joins TRBV12-5 and TRBJ2-1, with 8 bases fitting TRBD2. CDR1 and CDR2 (germline): LGHNT, FRNRAP. The CDR3 is made up of 15 amino acids. The V and J ends lost 4 bases and 9 bases, in that order; junction bases with no gene match: 11. CDR3 loop: CASGSPGLVVAEQFF. CDR3 coding DNA: TGTGCTAGTGGTTCCCCGGGACTAGTGGTTGCTGAGCAGTTCTTC.

Many counts were recorded for this clonotype. Since the library was made to target alpha chains, this beta chain is a stray read and its abundance is not meaningful. The CDR3 loop is CASSERPSGELFF. CDR3 nucleotides: TGTGCCAGCAGTGAGCGGCCTAGCGGGGAGCTGTTTTTT. This chain links TRBV27 with TRBJ2-2, with D tentatively TRBD2 (5 bases). Germline CDR1 MNHEY, CDR2 SMNVEV (reference sequence). V lost 5 bases and J 7 bases, leaving 11 bases between the germline ends. The CDR3 consists of 13 residues.

This clonotype was seen at least ten times. This beta chain came through as a stray read in a library set up for alpha chains, and its size says little. The chain has TRBV7-2 and TRBJ2-1; tentative D call: TRBD2 (5 bases). V was clipped by 4 bases and J by 9 bases, with 10 bases between them. The CDR3 extends over 12 amino acids. The germline CDR1 and CDR2 sequences are SGHTA and FQGNSA. CDR3 residues: CASSSPGFEQFF. Here the CDR3 DNA reads TGTGCCAGCAGCTCGCCGGGATTTGAGCAGTTCTTC.

This clonotype is classed as medium-sized. Since it is a stray read in a library aimed at alpha chains, this beta chain has a size that is not meaningful. V gene TRBV29-1 combines with J gene TRBJ2-1, with 8 bases fitting TRBD2. The ends lost 2 bases at V and 6 bases at J; junction bases unmatched: 9. The CDR3 consists of 15 residues. Per germline, CDR1 SQVTM and CDR2 ANQGSEA. DNA for the CDR3: TGCAGCGTTGAATCTCGGAGCGGGGGTTCCAATGAGCAGTTCTTC. It yields the protein CSVESRSGGSNEQFF.

This clonotype has at least ten counts. This beta chain slipped into a library made for alpha chains as a stray read, so its size is not meaningful. The chain joins TRBV12-3 or TRBV12-4 to TRBJ1-5, with a weak D call TRBD1 (6 bases). CDR3 size: 15 residues. The V end lost 0 bases, the J end lost 1 base, and 7 bases lay between the germline ends. The CDR3 loop is CASSLAQGSNQPQHF. DNA for the CDR3: TGTGCCAGCAGTTTAGCCCAGGGGAGCAATCAGCCCCAGCATTTT.

By sample share, this clonotype is medium-sized. With the library built for alpha chains, this beta chain is off target and its frequency is not meaningful. This chain links TRBV7-6 with TRBJ2-1; TRBD2 agrees at 15 bases. Trimming took 5 bases from V and 10 from J; bases not matched to a gene: 6. Looked up from germline, CDR1 is SGHVS and CDR2 is FNYEAQ. The CDR3 consists of 15 residues. The CDR3 protein is CASSPGLAGGKEQFF. The CDR3 nucleotides are TGTGCCAGCAGCCCCGGACTAGCGGGAGGGAAAGAGCAGTTCTTC.

Many counts were recorded for this clonotype. For a library built for alpha chains, this beta chain is a stray read; little rests on its size. The CDR3 loop is CSASRLAGAEQFF. The CDR3 coding sequence is TGCAGTGCTAGTCGACTAGCGGGAGCAGAGCAGTTCTTC. The chain couples TRBV20-1 to TRBJ2-1; 12 bases line up with TRBD2. The CDR3 is made up of 13 amino acids. The germline V gene has CDR1 DFQATT and CDR2 SNEGSKA (reference sequence). The V segment lost 3 bases and the J segment 10 bases; nucleotides outside the gene matches: 4.

This clonotype occurred many times. This beta chain is an unintended read in a library built for alpha chains; its size means little. The rearrangement joins TRBV5-6 to TRBJ1-2; 7 bases agree with TRBD1. CDR3 length: 15 amino acids. Trimming cost V 1 base and J 4 bases; bases outside gene matches: 7. Germline assignment: CDR1 SGHDT and CDR2 YYEEEE. This CDR3 reads CASSLKGATVYGYTF. The CDR3 region has the DNA TGTGCCAGCAGCTTGAAGGGGGCGACGGTCTATGGCTACACCTTC.

This clonotype showed up many times. This beta chain appears as a stray read in a library generated for alpha chains; its size is not informative. CDR3 nucleotide sequence: TGCAGTGCTAGATATGATGGACAGGGTAACACTGAAGCTTTCTTT. It yields the protein CSARYDGQGNTEAFF. The V call is TRBV20-1, the J call TRBJ1-1, with 8 bases lining up with TRBD1. Trimming at V came to 2 bases and at J to 2 bases, leaving 7 bases not matched to a gene. In germline, CDR1 is DFQATT, CDR2 SNEGSKA (reference sequence). The length of the CDR3 is 15 residues.